The 14 T cell receptor beta chains in this list originate from one sample, sequenced in a study of cytomegalovirus exposure and HLA in healthy donors. The PCR employed 60 Vbeta primers together with 13 Jbeta primers. TCRdb's table, derived via immunoSEQ multiplex PCR, lists solely in-frame clones and lacks some. The sample yields under 300,000 clones, 84% seen once. Sequencing was carried out using PBMCs. All receptors come from a woman in her 40s in good health and CMV-seropositive.

The V call is TRBV4-3, the J call TRBJ2-7, with TRBD2 identical over 12 bases. V was pared by 3 bases and J by 6 bases, with 6 bases of the junction left unmatched. Looked up from germline, CDR1 is LGHNA and CDR2 is YSLEER. The CDR3 consists of 15 residues. CDR3 loop: CASSHGLAGLFEQYF. The CDR3 region has the DNA TGCGCCAGCAGCCACGGACTAGCGGGATTATTCGAGCAGTACTTC.

This chain links TRBV9 with TRBJ2-7; 9 bases line up with TRBD2. With V trimmed by 0 bases and J by 2 bases, 3 bases remained unmatched. CDR3 length equals 15 residues. Germline V gene data show CDR1 as SGDLS and CDR2 as YYNGEE. The CDR3 sequence: CASSVAGGRAYEQYF. Here the CDR3 DNA reads TGTGCCAGCAGCGTAGCGGGCGGGAGGGCCTACGAGCAGTACTTC.

CDR3 residues: CASSESSGTDTQYF. The CDR3 DNA follows: TGTGCCAGCAGTGAGAGTAGCGGTACAGATACGCAGTATTTT. The chain is built from TRBV6-4 and TRBJ2-3; possibly TRBD2 for D (6 bases). The CDR3 has 14 residues. CDR1 MRHNA and CDR2 SNTAGT come from the germline V gene. V was cut by 3 bases and J by 3 bases, with 10 bases left in between.

This sequence joins TRBV7-3 and TRBJ2-2; TRBD2 aligns across 8 bases. CDR1 and CDR2 from the germline V gene are SGHTA and FQGTGA. V lost 5 bases to trimming and J lost 3 bases; unmatched junction nucleotides: 17. This CDR3 is 19 amino acids long. This CDR3 reads CASSPPGLVGSGDTGELFF. CDR3 nucleotide sequence: TGTGCCAGCAGCCCCCCGGGACTAGTGGGGTCGGGGGACACCGGGGAGCTGTTTTTT.

The V call is TRBV28, the J call TRBJ1-1, with 11 bases aligning to TRBD1. The V and J ends lost 0 bases and 5 bases, in that order; junction bases with no gene match: 5. The CDR3 is 16 amino acids. Germline values: CDR1 MDHEN, CDR2 SYDVKM. The CDR3 region has the DNA TGTGCCAGCAGTTTATGGGGTGGGACAGGGGGAACTGAAGCTTTCTTT. Translation: CASSLWGGTGGTEAFF. The full variable domain, rest sourced from reference TRBV28 and TRBJ1-1, is DVKVTQSSRYLVKRTGEKVFLECVQDMDHENMFWYRQDPGLGLRLIYFSYDVKMKEKGDIPEGYSVSREKKERFSLILESASTNQTSMYLCASSLWGGTGGTEAFFGQGTRLTVV.

The chain carries TRBV7-2 and TRBJ2-5; TRBD2 aligns across 8 bases. This CDR3 spans 17 amino acids. Per germline, CDR1 SGHTA and CDR2 FQGNSA. Trimming took 0 bases from V and 11 from J; bases not matched to a gene: 17. The CDR3, as DNA: TGTGCCAGCAGCTTAGCGACGACCCCGGGAGGGCCTAGGGAGCAGTACTTC. Encoded protein: CASSLATTPGGPREQYF. Supplemented by reference TRBV7-2 and TRBJ2-5, the full variable domain reads GAGVSQSPSNKVTEKGKDVELRCDPISGHTALYWYRQSLGQGLEFLIYFQGNSAPDKSGLPSDRFSAERTGGSVSTLTIQRTQQEDSAVYLCASSLATTPGGPREQYFGPGTRLLVL.

V usage is TRBV30 and J usage is TRBJ2-3; a possible D gene is TRBD1 (5 bases). Germline V CDR1 and CDR2: GTSNPN, SVGIG (reference sequence). CDR3 length: 11 residues. V gave up 3 bases and J gave up 7 bases, with 8 bases separating them. The CDR3 bases are TGTGCCTGGAGCAGGGAACATACGCAGTATTTT. Its translation is CAWSREHTQYF.

In this sample, this clone turned up a few times. V usage is TRBV28 and J usage is TRBJ2-7; TRBD1 matches at 7 bases. The V and J ends lost 6 bases and 2 bases, in that order; junction bases with no gene match: 13. The CDR3 is made up of 16 amino acids. The germline gives CDR1 MDHEN, CDR2 SYDVKM. This chain's CDR3 is CASRHTTGVSPYEQYF. The DNA of the CDR3 is TGTGCCAGCAGGCACACTACAGGGGTCTCGCCCTACGAGCAGTACTTC. The full variable domain, with the rest looked up from reference TRBV28 and TRBJ2-7, is DVKVTQSSRYLVKRTGEKVFLECVQDMDHENMFWYRQDPGLGLRLIYFSYDVKMKEKGDIPEGYSVSREKKERFSLILESASTNQTSMYLCASRHTTGVSPYEQYFGPGTRLTVT.

The chain is built from TRBV30 and TRBJ2-2; TRBD2 aligns across 8 bases. Germline values: CDR1 GTSNPN, CDR2 SVGIG (reference sequence). Losses at the gene ends were 0 bases for V and 4 bases for J; bases not matched to a gene: 7. The CDR3 has 16 amino acids. For the CDR3, the DNA is TGTGCCTGGAGTGTTGGGCTAGCGGGTTCCACCGGGGAGCTGTTTTTT. It specifies CAWSVGLAGSTGELFF. The full variable domain, with the rest looked up from reference TRBV30 and TRBJ2-2, is SQTIHQWPATLVQPVGSPLSLECTVEGTSNPNLYWYRQAAGRGLQLLFYSVGIGQISSEVPQNLSASRPQDRQFILSSKKLLLSDSGFYLCAWSVGLAGSTGELFFGEGSRLTVL.

V gene TRBV6-5 combines with J gene TRBJ1-1, with TRBD1 matching 8 bases. CDR3 length: 15 amino acids. Germline V gene sequence: CDR1 MNHEY, CDR2 SVGAGI. Trimming at V came to 0 bases and at J to 3 bases, leaving 3 bases not matched to a gene. Written as DNA, the CDR3 is TGTGCCAGCAGTTACTCTGGGACAGGCGACACTGAAGCTTTCTTT. It yields the protein CASSYSGTGDTEAFF.

The chain uses TRBV27 and TRBJ2-1; 9 positions match TRBD1. CDR3 length: 14 residues. V trimming: 3 bases; J trimming: 5 bases; junction bases outside the gene matches: 2. Germline V gene lookup returns CDR1 MNHEY and CDR2 SMNVEV (reference sequence). The CDR3 is CASSLDRGDNEQFF. The CDR3, as DNA: TGTGCCAGCAGTTTGGACAGGGGCGACAATGAGCAGTTCTTC.

The V gene is TRBV6-6, the J gene TRBJ2-5, with 7 bases aligning to TRBD2. The end of the DNA aligns better with TRBJ2-7, so the J call may be wrong. CDR3 length equals 15 residues. Germline CDR1 reads MNHNY; CDR2 reads SVGAGI (reference sequence). The CDR3 DNA follows: TGTGCCAGCAGTTACGGGGGAGGGAAGGCCTACGAGCAGTACTTC. It specifies CASSYGGGKAYEQYF.

The chain joins TRBV7-8 to TRBJ2-1; 7 bases line up with TRBD2. CDR1 is SGHVS, CDR2 FQNEAQ, per germline. Losses at the gene ends were 4 bases for V and 0 bases for J; bases not matched to a gene: 6. This CDR3 has 16 amino acids. DNA of the CDR3: TGTGCCAGCAGCTCTTTGGGAGGGAGCTCCTACAATGAGCAGTTCTTC. This gives the protein CASSSLGGSSYNEQFF. Full variable domain (rest looked up from reference TRBV7-8 and TRBJ2-1): GAGVSQSPRYKVAKRGQDVALRCDPISGHVSLFWYQQALGQGPEFLTYFQNEAQLDKSGLPSDRFFAERPEGSVSTLKIQRTQQEDSAVYLCASSSLGGSSYNEQFFGPGTRLTVL.

The chain employs TRBV6-5 and TRBJ1-3; D not resolved. The CDR3 sequence is 12 residues long. Trimming cost V 8 bases and J 1 base, with 6 bases left between them. CDR1 and CDR2 from the germline V gene are MNHEY and SVGAGI. The CDR3 reads CASGSSGNTIYF. The CDR3 coding sequence is TGTGCCAGCGGGAGTTCTGGAAACACCATATATTTT.